The 30 T cell receptor beta chains given below trace back to one sample, sequenced in a study of Ad26.COV2.S vaccination and SARS-CoV-2 variants. The assay was immunoSEQ multiplex PCR, and TCRdb's table has in-frame clones only and misses some. This table holds about 350,000 clones, around 90% found once. Regarding treatment: approximately 18 received Ad26.COV2.S at low or high dose, single or two shots; several received placebo; per-sample allocation not given. Collection of samples fell on day 63 after the first vaccine or placebo injection. Sequenced material: peripheral blood, taken in a trial of Ad26.COV2.S vaccine versus placebo. All receptors derive from a person between 18 and 65 years old who received the Ad26.COV2.S COVID-19 vaccine or a placebo.

This clone was seen once. V usage is TRBV3-1 (or the pseudogene TRBV3-2) and J usage is TRBJ1-2; a weak D match, TRBD1 (5 bases). Germline loops: CDR1 LGHDT, CDR2 YNNKEL (reference sequence). This CDR3 region has 14 residues. V dropped 0 bases and J dropped 6 bases, with 11 bases sitting between them. The CDR3 sequence is CASSQDGRVDGYTF. CDR3 nucleotides: TGTGCCAGCAGCCAAGATGGCAGGGTCGATGGCTACACCTTC.

Points on this clone: The sample carries other DNA sequences with the same CDR3. The rearrangement uses TRBV5-1 and TRBJ1-2, with D maybe TRBD1 (6 bases). Germline loops: CDR1 SGHRS, CDR2 YFSETQ. The CDR3 runs 13 residues. Trimming took 2 bases from V and 2 from J, leaving 7 bases between them. The CDR3 loop is CASSFQGNYGYTF. For the CDR3, the DNA is TGCGCCAGCAGCTTTCAGGGGAACTATGGCTACACCTTC.

The V call is TRBV5-5, the J call TRBJ2-7; 7 nucleotides line up with TRBD1. This CDR3 spans 13 amino acids. Losses at the gene ends were 3 bases for V and 5 bases for J; bases not matched to a gene: 5. CDR1 is SGHKS and CDR2 is YYEKEE in the germline V gene (reference sequence). CDR3 DNA: TGTGCCAGCAGCTGGACCGACAGGGACGAGCAGTACTTC. Translation: CASSWTDRDEQYF.

The chain is built from TRBV19 and TRBJ2-7, with TRBD1 identical over 7 bases. There are 16 residues in the CDR3. V was clipped by 1 base and J by 1 base; unmatched bases: 7. The germline V gene encodes CDR1 LNHDA and CDR2 SQIVND (reference sequence). CDR3 in amino acids: CASSIGGGRGSYEQYF. The CDR3 bases are TGTGCCAGTAGTATAGGAGGGGGCCGGGGTTCCTACGAGCAGTACTTC.

This clone was seen more than once but under ten times. J is TRBJ1-2 and V is TRBV6-5, with TRBD1 matching 7 bases. J gave up 8 bases and V 2 bases, and 11 bases lay outside the gene matches. The V gene's germline CDR1 is MNHEY and CDR2 SVGAGI. The CDR3 totals 15 residues. CDR3: CASSYVEGASSGYTF. The DNA for the CDR3 is TGTGCCAGCAGTTACGTAGAGGGGGCGTCTAGCGGCTACACCTTC.

The chain employs TRBV7-3 and TRBJ2-2; 8 bases line up with TRBD2. Germline CDR1 SGHTA, CDR2 FQGTGA. J lost 3 bases, V lost 2 bases, and 2 bases had no gene match. CDR3 length: 15 amino acids. CDR3: CASSLAGGHTGELFF. In DNA, the CDR3 is TGTGCCAGCAGCTTAGCGGGGGGCCACACCGGGGAGCTGTTTTTT. Combining the CDR3 with reference TRBV7-3 and TRBJ2-2 gives the whole variable domain GAGVSQTPSNKVTEKGKYVELRCDPISGHTALYWYRQSLGQGPEFLIYFQGTGAADDSGLPNDRFFAVRPEGSVSTLKIQRTERGDSAVYLCASSLAGGHTGELFFGEGSRLTVL.

The V call is TRBV19, the J call TRBJ2-1; D could derive from TRBD1 or TRBD2 (5 bases each). V was trimmed by 3 bases and J by 8 bases, leaving 14 bases between them. The CDR3 runs 14 residues. Germline CDR1 LNHDA, CDR2 SQIVND (reference sequence). CDR3 nucleotides: TGTGCCAGTAGTATTGGGACGTCCAGGGATGAGCAGTTCTTC. Its translation: CASSIGTSRDEQFF. The variable domain in full, with the rest retrieved from reference TRBV19 and TRBJ2-1, is DGGITQSPKYLFRKEGQNVTLSCEQNLNHDAMYWYRQDPGQGLRLIYYSQIVNDFQKGDIAEGYSVSREKKESFPLTVTSAQKNPTAFYLCASSIGTSRDEQFFGPGTRLTVL.

This clone was seen a few times. Other DNA sequences within the sample encode an identical CDR3. In nucleotides, the CDR3 is TGTGCCAGTAGTATCCCAGGGTACGAGCAGTACTTC. It translates to CASSIPGYEQYF. The chain is built from TRBV19 and TRBJ2-7, with D possibly TRBD1 on 5 matching bases. The CDR3 spans 12 residues. Looked up from germline, CDR1 is LNHDA and CDR2 is SQIVND (reference sequence). The V and J ends lost 3 bases and 4 bases respectively, with 7 bases between them.

The gene calls are TRBV4-2 and TRBJ1-6, with a possible D match to TRBD1 (6 bases). Germline loops: CDR1 LGHNA, CDR2 YNFKEQ. This CDR3 contains 15 residues. With 0 bases removed from V and 7 bases from J, the gap between germline ends came to 10 bases. The CDR3: CASSQEVRGNSPLHF. CDR3 bases: TGTGCCAGCAGCCAAGAGGTCAGGGGAAATTCACCCCTCCACTTT.

The chain employs TRBV11-2 and TRBJ2-2; TRBD1 matches at 7 bases. The CDR3 is 17 residues long. Germline trimming cut 5 bases from V and 2 bases from J; bases unmatched to any gene: 11. In germline, CDR1 is SGHAT, CDR2 FQNNGV. CDR3 in amino acids: CASSPGPGQINTGELFF. CDR3 in DNA: TGTGCCAGCAGCCCCGGACCGGGACAGATTAACACCGGGGAGCTGTTTTTT.

The rearrangement links TRBV5-4 to TRBJ2-1, with a possible D match to TRBD2 (5 bases). Germline V gives CDR1 SGHNT, CDR2 YYREEE (reference sequence). Trimming left V 0 bases short and J 6 bases short, with 16 bases between. The CDR3 is made up of 16 amino acids. Here the CDR3 DNA reads TGTGCCAGCAGCTTGGTCGTGTCTAGTGGAGGCAATGAGCAGTTCTTC. Its translation is CASSLVVSSGGNEQFF.

The V and J genes are TRBV29-1 and TRBJ1-2; a weak D match, TRBD1 (6 bases). This CDR3 is 14 amino acids long. V was pared by 4 bases and J by 1 base, with 13 bases between. Germline loops: CDR1 SQVTM, CDR2 ANQGSEA. The CDR3 loop reads CSVVGGSLNYGYTF. In DNA, the CDR3 is TGCAGCGTTGTAGGGGGGAGTCTTAACTATGGCTACACCTTC.

The chain combines TRBV7-9 with TRBJ1-2; 9 nucleotides line up with TRBD1. Per the germline V gene, CDR1 is SEHNR and CDR2 is FQNEAQ (reference sequence). After removal of 5 bases from V and 7 bases from J, the junction contained 8 bases not matched to a gene. This CDR3 spans 14 amino acids. The CDR3 nucleotides are TGTGCCAGCAGCCAGTGGGACAGGGAGGGTGGCTACACCTTC. The encoded protein is CASSQWDREGGYTF.

The chain recombines TRBV27 with TRBJ2-7; D remains ambiguous. The CDR3 sequence is 14 residues long. Germline-derived CDR1 and CDR2 are MNHEY and SMNVEV (reference sequence). Trimming cost V 4 bases and J 0 bases, with 10 bases left between them. CDR3 in DNA: TGTGCCAGCAGTTGGACGGAGAGCTCCTACGAGCAGTACTTC. This translates into CASSWTESSYEQYF.

V gene TRBV7-2 combines with J gene TRBJ2-5; D gene uncertain. The V and J ends lost 2 bases and 7 bases respectively, with 14 bases between them. The CDR3 sequence is 14 residues long. The germline V gene encodes CDR1 SGHTA and CDR2 FQGNSA. The CDR3 reads CASSLPRAFGTQYF. CDR3 nucleotides: TGTGCCAGCAGCTTACCCCGGGCCTTCGGGACCCAGTACTTC.

The gene calls are TRBV5-4 and TRBJ1-4; D gene uncertain. Germline V gene lookup returns CDR1 SGHNT and CDR2 YYREEE (reference sequence). V shed 0 bases and J shed 0 bases, with 9 bases lying between them. The CDR3 length is 16 residues. The CDR3 sequence: CASSLVSGATNEKLFF. CDR3 DNA sequence: TGTGCCAGCAGCTTGGTGTCAGGCGCAACTAATGAAAAACTGTTTTTT.

The chain is built from TRBV19 and TRBJ1-4, with TRBD1 identical over 7 bases. The CDR3 has 14 residues. Per germline, CDR1 LNHDA and CDR2 SQIVND (reference sequence). The J segment lost 4 bases and the V segment lost 6 bases, leaving 5 bases of the junction unmatched. This chain's CDR3 is CASSGGTVNEKLFF. The CDR3 DNA reads TGTGCCAGTAGCGGAGGGACAGTTAATGAAAAACTGTTTTTT.

V and J are TRBV6-2 or TRBV6-3 and TRBJ1-5; no clear D gene. V was clipped by 5 bases and J by 6 bases, with 17 bases between them. This CDR3 region has 15 residues. Germline CDR1 and CDR2: MNHEY and SVGEGT. This CDR3 is CASSRVAAVGQPQHF. The CDR3 coding sequence is TGTGCCAGCAGTAGGGTGGCAGCCGTAGGTCAGCCCCAGCATTTT.

The V gene is TRBV12-5, the J gene TRBJ2-1; 11 bases are shared with TRBD1. This CDR3 spans 17 amino acids. CDR1 is LGHNT, CDR2 FRNRAP, per germline. V shed 0 bases and J 5 bases; nucleotides not matched to a gene: 6. DNA of the CDR3: TGTGCTAGTGGTTTGGTTTTGGGGACAGGGGGTCACAATGAGCAGTTCTTC. It encodes CASGLVLGTGGHNEQFF.

The genes are TRBV6-5 and TRBJ1-2; 8 positions match TRBD1. Germline CDR1 is MNHEY and CDR2 is SVGAGI. This CDR3 region has 14 residues. Losses at the gene ends were 1 base for V and 10 bases for J; bases not matched to a gene: 8. Written as DNA, the CDR3 is TGTGCCAGCAGTTACTGGTCCCGGGACAGGAACTACACCTTC. Translation gives CASSYWSRDRNYTF.

The V and J genes are TRBV7-8 and TRBJ2-7; TRBD1 is a possible D gene (5 bases). The germline V and J ends were trimmed by 2 bases and 4 bases, with 15 bases remaining between them. The germline V gene encodes CDR1 SGHVS and CDR2 FQNEAQ. This CDR3 region has 15 residues. This CDR3 is CASSLWAGLGYEQYF. In DNA form, the CDR3 reads TGTGCCAGCAGCTTATGGGCAGGGTTGGGGTACGAGCAGTACTTC. Full variable domain (remainder filled in from reference TRBV7-8 and TRBJ2-7): GAGVSQSPRYKVAKRGQDVALRCDPISGHVSLFWYQQALGQGPEFLTYFQNEAQLDKSGLPSDRFFAERPEGSVSTLKIQRTQQEDSAVYLCASSLWAGLGYEQYFGPGTRLTVT.

This clone was counted once. This rearrangement joins TRBV27 to TRBJ2-5; the D gene could be TRBD1 or TRBD2 (6 bases each). V lost 4 bases and J lost 7, with 19 bases in between. The length of the CDR3 is 15 residues. Germline-derived CDR1 and CDR2 are MNHEY and SMNVEV (reference sequence). Here the CDR3 reads CASSSPPGAGGTQYF. CDR3 in DNA: TGTGCCAGCAGTTCGCCCCCGGGGGCTGGGGGGACCCAGTACTTC.

The chain recombines TRBV24-1 with TRBJ2-2; D gene uncertain. Germline CDR1 is KGHDR and CDR2 is SFDVKD. The CDR3 runs 16 residues. V was trimmed by 2 bases and J by 1 base, leaving 10 bases between them. For the CDR3, the DNA is TGTGCCACCAGTGATTCAGTGGGCTTGAACACCGGGGAGCTGTTTTTT. The encoded protein is CATSDSVGLNTGELFF.

The chain links TRBV7-2 to TRBJ2-7; D is undetermined. Germline V gene data show CDR1 as SGHTA and CDR2 as FQGNSA. V was pared by 0 bases and J by 2 bases, with 11 bases between. CDR3 size: 15 residues. CDR3: CASSLAVVRAYEQYF. DNA of the CDR3: TGTGCCAGCAGCTTAGCGGTCGTCAGAGCCTACGAGCAGTACTTC.

As DNA, the CDR3 is TGTGCCAGCAGCTCAACGAGGCCGGGACAGGACCAAGAGACCCAGTACTTC. Protein sequence: CASSSTRPGQDQETQYF. The genes are TRBV13 and TRBJ2-5; 8 bases are a match to TRBD1. V shed 4 bases and J 0 bases; nucleotides not matched to a gene: 10. CDR1 is PRHDT, CDR2 FYEKMQ, per germline (reference sequence). The CDR3 is 17 residues long.

This clone was recorded only once. The rearrangement uses TRBV10-3 and TRBJ2-5; no reliable D call. V lost 0 bases to trimming and J lost 5 bases, with 7 bases between them. The length of the CDR3 is 13 residues. Germline V gene lookup returns CDR1 ENHRY and CDR2 SYGVKD. The CDR3 reads CAISESNAETQYF. The CDR3 coding sequence is TGTGCCATCAGTGAGTCGAACGCGGAGACCCAGTACTTC.

The rearrangement uses TRBV9 and TRBJ1-2; a possible D gene is TRBD1 (6 bases). CDR1 and CDR2 (germline): SGDLS, YYNGEE. Trimming left V 3 bases short and J 4 bases short, with 13 bases between. The CDR3 is made up of 14 amino acids. The CDR3 is CASSETGTRYGYTF. The CDR3 DNA follows: TGTGCCAGCAGCGAAACCGGGACACGCTATGGCTACACCTTC.

Worth noting for this clone: Other DNA variants within this sample encode the same CDR3. The rearrangement joins TRBV18 to TRBJ1-6; D gene ambiguous. The CDR3 has 12 residues. V was pared by 3 bases and J by 7 bases, with 4 bases between. Germline CDR1 and CDR2: KGHSH and LQKENI. The CDR3 nucleotides are TGTGCCAGCTCACCGGGAAATTCACCCCTCCACTTT. This gives the protein CASSPGNSPLHF.

The chain joins TRBV7-2 to TRBJ1-4, with D possibly TRBD1 on 6 matching bases. The CDR3 is 15 amino acids. CDR1 SGHTA and CDR2 FQGNSA come from the germline V gene. Trimming removed 1 base at V and 8 bases at J, with 14 bases between. CDR3 nucleotide sequence: TGTGCCAGCAGCTTAGGGCCAGCGAGGGGGGAAAAACTGTTTTTT. This codes for CASSLGPARGEKLFF.

This sequence joins TRBV7-3 and TRBJ2-3; unclear D gene. Germline V gene data show CDR1 as SGHTA and CDR2 as FQGTGA. Trimming pared 2 bases from V and 1 base from J, leaving 7 bases between. CDR3 length: 14 amino acids. DNA for the CDR3: TGTGCCAGCAGCTTAGCGGTAGGCACAGATACGCAGTATTTT. This gives the protein CASSLAVGTDTQYF.